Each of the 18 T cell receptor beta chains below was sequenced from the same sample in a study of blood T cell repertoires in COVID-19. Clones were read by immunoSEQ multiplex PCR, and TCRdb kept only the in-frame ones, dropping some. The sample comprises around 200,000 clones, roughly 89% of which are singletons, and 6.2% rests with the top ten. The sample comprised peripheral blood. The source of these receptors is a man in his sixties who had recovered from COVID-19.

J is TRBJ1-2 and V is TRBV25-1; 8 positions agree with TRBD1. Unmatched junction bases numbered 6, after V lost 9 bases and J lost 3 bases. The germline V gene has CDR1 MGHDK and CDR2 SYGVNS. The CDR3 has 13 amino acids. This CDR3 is CARHRGGYYGYTF. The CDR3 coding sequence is TGTGCCAGACACAGGGGGGGGTACTATGGCTACACCTTC.

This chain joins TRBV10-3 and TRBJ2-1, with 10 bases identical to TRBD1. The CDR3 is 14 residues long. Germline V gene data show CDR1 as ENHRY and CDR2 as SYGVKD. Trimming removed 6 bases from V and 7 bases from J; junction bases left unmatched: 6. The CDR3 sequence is CAIRPGQGGNEQFF. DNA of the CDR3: TGTGCCATCAGACCTGGACAGGGGGGTAATGAGCAGTTCTTC.

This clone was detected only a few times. In DNA, the CDR3 is TGTGCCAGCAGTGAAGGACTAGCGGTTACAGATACGCAGTATTTT. Translated, it gives CASSEGLAVTDTQYF. The rearrangement uses TRBV2 and TRBJ2-3; TRBD2 agrees at 9 bases. The trim removed 1 base at V and 3 bases at J, leaving 2 bases unmatched. CDR3 length equals 15 residues. Germline V gives CDR1 SNHLY, CDR2 FYNNEI. Full variable domain (missing parts from reference TRBV2 and TRBJ2-3): EPEVTQTPSHQVTQMGQEVILRCVPISNHLYFYWYRQILGQKVEFLVSFYNNEISEKSEIFDDQFSVERPDGSNFTLKIRSTKLEDSAMYFCASSEGLAVTDTQYFGPGTRLTVL.

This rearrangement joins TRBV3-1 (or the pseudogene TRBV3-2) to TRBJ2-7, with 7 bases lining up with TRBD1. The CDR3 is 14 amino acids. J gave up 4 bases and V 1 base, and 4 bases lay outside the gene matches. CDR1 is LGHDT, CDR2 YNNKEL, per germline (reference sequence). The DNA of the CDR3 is TGTGCCAGCAGCCAAGTTAGGGGGCAGTACGAGCAGTACTTC. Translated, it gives CASSQVRGQYEQYF.

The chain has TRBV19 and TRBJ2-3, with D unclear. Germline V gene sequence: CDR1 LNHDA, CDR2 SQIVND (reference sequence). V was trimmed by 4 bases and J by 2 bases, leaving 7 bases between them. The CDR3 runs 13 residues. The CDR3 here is CASSTITTDTQYF. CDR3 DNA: TGTGCCAGTAGTACTATTACCACAGATACGCAGTATTTT.

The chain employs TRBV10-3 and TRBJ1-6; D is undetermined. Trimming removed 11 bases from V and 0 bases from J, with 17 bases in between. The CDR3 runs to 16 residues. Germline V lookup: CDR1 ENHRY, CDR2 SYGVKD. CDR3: CAVHDPRSSYNSPLHF. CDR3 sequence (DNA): TGTGCCGTTCATGACCCACGGAGCTCCTATAATTCACCCCTCCACTTT.

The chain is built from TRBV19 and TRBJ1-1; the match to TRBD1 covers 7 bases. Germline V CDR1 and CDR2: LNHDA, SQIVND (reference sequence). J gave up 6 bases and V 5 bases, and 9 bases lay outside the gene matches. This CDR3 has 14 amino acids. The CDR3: CASSSRQGLAEAFF. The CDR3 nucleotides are TGTGCCAGTAGTTCCAGACAGGGCCTCGCTGAAGCTTTCTTT.

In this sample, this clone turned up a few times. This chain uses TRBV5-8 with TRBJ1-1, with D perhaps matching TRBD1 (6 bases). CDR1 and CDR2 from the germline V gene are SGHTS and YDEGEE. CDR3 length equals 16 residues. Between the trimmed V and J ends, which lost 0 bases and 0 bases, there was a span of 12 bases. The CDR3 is CASSLDFRGMNTEAFF. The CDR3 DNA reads TGTGCCAGCAGCTTGGACTTCAGGGGAATGAACACTGAAGCTTTCTTT.

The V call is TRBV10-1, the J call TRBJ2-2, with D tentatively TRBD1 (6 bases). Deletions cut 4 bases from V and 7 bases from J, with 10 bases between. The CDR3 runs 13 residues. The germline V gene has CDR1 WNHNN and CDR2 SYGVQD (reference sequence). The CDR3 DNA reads TGCGCCAGCAGTGTACCAGGGGTCGGGGAGCTGTTTTTT. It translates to CASSVPGVGELFF.

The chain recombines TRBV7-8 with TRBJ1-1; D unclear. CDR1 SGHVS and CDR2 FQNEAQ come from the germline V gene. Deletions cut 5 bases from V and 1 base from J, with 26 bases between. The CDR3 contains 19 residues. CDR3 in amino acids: CASSATPAGRRVKNTEAFF. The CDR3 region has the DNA TGTGCCAGCAGCGCCACCCCTGCGGGCCGCCGCGTCAAGAACACTGAAGCTTTCTTT.

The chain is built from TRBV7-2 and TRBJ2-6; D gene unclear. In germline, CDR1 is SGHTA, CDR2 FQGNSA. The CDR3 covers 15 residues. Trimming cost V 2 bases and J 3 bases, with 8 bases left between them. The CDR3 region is CASSLRDIGANVLTF. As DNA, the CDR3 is TGTGCCAGCAGCTTACGAGACATTGGGGCCAACGTCCTGACTTTC.

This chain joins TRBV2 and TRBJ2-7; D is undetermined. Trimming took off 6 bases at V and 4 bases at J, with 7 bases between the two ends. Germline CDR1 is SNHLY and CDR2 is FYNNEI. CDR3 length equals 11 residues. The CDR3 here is CASSAEYEQYF. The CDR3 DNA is TGTGCCAGCAGCGCAGAATACGAGCAGTACTTC.

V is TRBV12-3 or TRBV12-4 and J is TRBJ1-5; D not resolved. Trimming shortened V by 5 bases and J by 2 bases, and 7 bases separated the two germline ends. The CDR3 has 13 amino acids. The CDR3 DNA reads TGTGCCAGCAGTCCTCGTGGCAATCAGCCCCAGCATTTT. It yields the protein CASSPRGNQPQHF.

In nucleotides, the CDR3 is TGTGCCAGCAGTTACGGGGCGGACCGGGACACCATATATTTT. Translated, it gives CASSYGADRDTIYF. V usage is TRBV6-5 and J usage is TRBJ1-3; possibly TRBD1 for D (5 bases). CDR3 size: 14 residues. Germline V gene sequence: CDR1 MNHEY, CDR2 SVGAGI. Trimming took off 2 bases at V and 8 bases at J, with 13 bases between the two ends.

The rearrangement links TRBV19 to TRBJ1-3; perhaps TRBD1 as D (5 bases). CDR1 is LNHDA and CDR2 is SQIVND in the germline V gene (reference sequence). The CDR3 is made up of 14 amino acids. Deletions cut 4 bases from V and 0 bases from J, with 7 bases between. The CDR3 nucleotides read TGTGCCAGTAGTAGTGGACACTCTGGAAACACCATATATTTT. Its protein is CASSSGHSGNTIYF. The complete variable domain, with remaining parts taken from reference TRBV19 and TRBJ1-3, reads DGGITQSPKYLFRKEGQNVTLSCEQNLNHDAMYWYRQDPGQGLRLIYYSQIVNDFQKGDIAEGYSVSREKKESFPLTVTSAQKNPTAFYLCASSSGHSGNTIYFGEGSWLTVV.

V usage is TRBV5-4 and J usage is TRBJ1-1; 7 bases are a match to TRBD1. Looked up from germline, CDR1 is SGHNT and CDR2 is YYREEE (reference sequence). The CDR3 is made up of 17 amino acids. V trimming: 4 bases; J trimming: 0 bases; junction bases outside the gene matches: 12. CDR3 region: CASSPPSLTGLNTEAFF. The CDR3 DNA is TGTGCCAGCAGCCCACCATCACTGACAGGGCTGAACACTGAAGCTTTCTTT.

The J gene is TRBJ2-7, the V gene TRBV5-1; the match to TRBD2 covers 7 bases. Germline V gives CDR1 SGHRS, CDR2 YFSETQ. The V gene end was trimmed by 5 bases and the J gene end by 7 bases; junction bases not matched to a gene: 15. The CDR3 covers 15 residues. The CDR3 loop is CASRVGSGGSREQYF. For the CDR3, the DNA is TGCGCCAGCAGGGTCGGGTCTGGCGGGAGTCGAGAGCAGTACTTC.

The CDR3 DNA reads as TGTGCCACCTCCCCTAGCGACCGTCATTCCTACGAGCAGTACTTC. Translation: CATSPSDRHSYEQYF. The chain is built from TRBV24-1 and TRBJ2-7; tentative D call: TRBD2 (6 bases). Between the trimmed V and J ends, which lost 9 bases and 1 base, there was a span of 18 bases. The CDR3 is made up of 15 amino acids. From germline, CDR1 is KGHDR and CDR2 SFDVKD.